This record looks at one T cell receptor beta chain sequence and its context. Its antigen is still unknown. Germline lookup yields CDR1 SQVTM and CDR2 ANQGSEA. V lost 1 base and J lost 5, with 10 bases in between. There are 13 residues in the CDR3. Using immunoSEQ multiplex PCR, the repertoire was profiled, and TCRdb retains in-frame clones only, with some absent. Altogether tens of thousands of clones are present, about 91% being singletons, with the ten largest covering approximately 1.1%. This record comes from a study of T cells in narcolepsy. Study-wide results and limits: Autoreactive clonotypes reportedly recurred in blood of same and different patients, not controls. Comparing one patient's CSF and blood CD4+ clonotypes highlighted HCRT- and TRIB2-specific autoreactive clonotypes. Autoreactive clone sequences were missing from some blood memory CD4+ repertoires.

Material for sequencing was CD45RA- memory CD4+ T cells from PBMCs. The chain joins TRBV29-1 to TRBJ2-3; D is perhaps TRBD1 (5 bases). The receptor was isolated from a human donor with narcolepsy. CDR3 DNA: TGCAGCGTTGAAGGGCAGGGCCGAGATACGCAGTATTTT. This encodes CSVEGQGRDTQYF.